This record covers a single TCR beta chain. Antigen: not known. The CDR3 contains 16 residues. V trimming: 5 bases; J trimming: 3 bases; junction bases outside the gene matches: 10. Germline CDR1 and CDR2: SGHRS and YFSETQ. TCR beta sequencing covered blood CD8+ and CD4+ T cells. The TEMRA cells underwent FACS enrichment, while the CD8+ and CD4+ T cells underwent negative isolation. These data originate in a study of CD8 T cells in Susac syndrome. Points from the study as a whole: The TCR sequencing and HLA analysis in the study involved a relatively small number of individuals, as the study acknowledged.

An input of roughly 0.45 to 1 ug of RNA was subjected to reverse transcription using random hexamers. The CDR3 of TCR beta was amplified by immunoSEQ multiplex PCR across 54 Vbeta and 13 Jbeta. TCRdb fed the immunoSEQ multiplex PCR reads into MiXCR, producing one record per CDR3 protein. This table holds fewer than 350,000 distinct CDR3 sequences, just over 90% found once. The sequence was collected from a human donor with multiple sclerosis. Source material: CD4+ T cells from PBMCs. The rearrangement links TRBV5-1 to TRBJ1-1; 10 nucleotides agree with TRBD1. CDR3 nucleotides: TGCGCCAGCAGAAAAAGACAGGGGGCAGGAGACACTGAAGCTTTCTTT. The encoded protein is CASRKRQGAGDTEAFF. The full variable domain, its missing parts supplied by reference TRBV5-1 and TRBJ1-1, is KAGVTQTPRYLIKTRGQQVTLSCSPISGHRSVSWYQQTPGQGLQFLFEYFSETQRNKGNFPGRFSGRQFSNSRSEMNVSTLELGDSALYLCASRKRQGAGDTEAFFGQGTRLTVV.